At least ten counts were recorded for the clone carrying this TCR beta chain. Its specificity is not known. The data derive from a study of T cell repertoires in cytomegalovirus infection. V shed 6 bases, J shed 2 bases, and the junction held 6 bases outside the gene matches. The CDR3 loop spans 14 amino acids. Each CDR3 protein gets one entry after TCRdb re-called the reads with MiXCR. The table includes fewer than 950,000 distinct CDR3 sequences, 32% detected once. The receptor was isolated from a human donor in good health (CMV status not recorded). Some clones in this sample may be carry-over from other donors' samples. The input for sequencing was cultured CD8+ T cells from PBMCs, taken from culture after CMV antigen stimulation. This chain links TRBV12-3 or TRBV12-4 with TRBJ2-5, with 7 bases matching TRBD2. The CDR3 loop is CASRAGQGQETQYF. In nucleotides, the CDR3 is TGTGCCAGCAGAGCGGGGCAGGGTCAAGAGACCCAGTACTTC.